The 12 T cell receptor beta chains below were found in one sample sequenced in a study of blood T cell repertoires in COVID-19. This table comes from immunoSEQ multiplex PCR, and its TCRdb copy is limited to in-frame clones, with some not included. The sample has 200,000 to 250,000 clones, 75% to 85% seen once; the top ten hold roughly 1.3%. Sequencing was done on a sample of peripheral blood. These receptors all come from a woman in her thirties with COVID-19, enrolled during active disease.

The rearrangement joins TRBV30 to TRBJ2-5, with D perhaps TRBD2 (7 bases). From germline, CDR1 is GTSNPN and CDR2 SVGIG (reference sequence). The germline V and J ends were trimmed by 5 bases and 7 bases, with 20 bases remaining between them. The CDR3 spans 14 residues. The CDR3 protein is CAWGRGGASSTQYF. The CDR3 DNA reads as TGTGCCTGGGGGAGAGGGGGGGCCAGTTCGACCCAGTACTTC.

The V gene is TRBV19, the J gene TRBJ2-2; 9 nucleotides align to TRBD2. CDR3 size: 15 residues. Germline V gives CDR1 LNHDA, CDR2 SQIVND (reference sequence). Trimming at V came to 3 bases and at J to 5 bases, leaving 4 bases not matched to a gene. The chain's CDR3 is CASSIMAGGTGELFF. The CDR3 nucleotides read TGTGCCAGTAGTATCATGGCGGGAGGGACCGGGGAGCTGTTTTTT.

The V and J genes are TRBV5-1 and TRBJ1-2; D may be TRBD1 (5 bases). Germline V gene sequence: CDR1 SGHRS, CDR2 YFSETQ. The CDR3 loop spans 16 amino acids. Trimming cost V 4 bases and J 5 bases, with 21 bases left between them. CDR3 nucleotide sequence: TGCGCCAGCAGCCCGAACGGGGGAGGGGTTGAATATGGCTACACCTTC. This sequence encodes CASSPNGGGVEYGYTF.

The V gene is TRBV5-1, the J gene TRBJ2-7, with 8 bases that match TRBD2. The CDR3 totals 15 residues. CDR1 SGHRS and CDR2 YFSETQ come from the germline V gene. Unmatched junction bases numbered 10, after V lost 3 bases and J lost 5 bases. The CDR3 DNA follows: TGCGCCAGCAGCTCCGGGGGGGGTAACCCACACGAGCAGTACTTC. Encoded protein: CASSSGGGNPHEQYF.

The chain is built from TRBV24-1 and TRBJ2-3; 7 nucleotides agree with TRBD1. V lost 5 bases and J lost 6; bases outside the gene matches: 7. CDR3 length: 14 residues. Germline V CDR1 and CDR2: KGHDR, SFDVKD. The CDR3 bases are TGTGCCACCAGTGTGGGGCAGGGGGACGATACGCAGTATTTT. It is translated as CATSVGQGDDTQYF.

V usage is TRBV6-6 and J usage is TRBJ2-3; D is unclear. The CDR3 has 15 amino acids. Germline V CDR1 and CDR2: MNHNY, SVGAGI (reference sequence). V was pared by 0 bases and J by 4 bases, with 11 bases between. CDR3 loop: CASSYSKSIADTQYF. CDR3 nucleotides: TGTGCCAGCAGTTACTCGAAATCGATAGCAGATACGCAGTATTTT.

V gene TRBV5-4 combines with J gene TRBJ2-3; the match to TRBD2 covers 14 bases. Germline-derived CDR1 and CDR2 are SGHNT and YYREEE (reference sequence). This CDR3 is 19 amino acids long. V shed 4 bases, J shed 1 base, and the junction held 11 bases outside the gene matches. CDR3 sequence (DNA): TGTGCCAGCAGCCCCCGGACTAGCGGGGGGCGTATCGGCACAGATACGCAGTATTTT. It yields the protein CASSPRTSGGRIGTDTQYF.

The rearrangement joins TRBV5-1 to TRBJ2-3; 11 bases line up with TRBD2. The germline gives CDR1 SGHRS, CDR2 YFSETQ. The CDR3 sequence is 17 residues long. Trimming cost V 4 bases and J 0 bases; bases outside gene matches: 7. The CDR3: CASSLGGTSGSTDTQYF. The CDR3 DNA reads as TGCGCCAGCAGCCTCGGAGGGACTAGCGGTAGCACAGATACGCAGTATTTT.

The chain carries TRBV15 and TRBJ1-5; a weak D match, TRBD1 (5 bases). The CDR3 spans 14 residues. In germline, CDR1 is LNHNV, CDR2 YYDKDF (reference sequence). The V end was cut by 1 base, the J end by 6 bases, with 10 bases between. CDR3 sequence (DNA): TGTGCCACCAGCAGAGTCCAGGGAACTCAGCCCCAGCATTTT. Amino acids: CATSRVQGTQPQHF.

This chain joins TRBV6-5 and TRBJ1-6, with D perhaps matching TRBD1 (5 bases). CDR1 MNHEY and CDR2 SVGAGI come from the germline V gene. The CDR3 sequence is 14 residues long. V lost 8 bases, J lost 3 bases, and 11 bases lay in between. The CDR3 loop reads CASAGGGYNSPLHF. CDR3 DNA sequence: TGTGCCAGCGCTGGGGGAGGCTATAATTCACCCCTCCACTTT.

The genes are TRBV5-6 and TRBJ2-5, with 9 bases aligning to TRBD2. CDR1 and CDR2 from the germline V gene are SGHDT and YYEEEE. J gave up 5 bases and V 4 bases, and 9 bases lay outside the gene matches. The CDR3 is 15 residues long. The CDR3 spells CASSRGGGGMETQYF. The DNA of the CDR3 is TGTGCCAGCAGCCGTGGCGGGGGGGGCATGGAGACCCAGTACTTC.

The CDR3: CASREVFEQFF. CDR3 nucleotide sequence: TGTGCCTCCCGGGAGGTTTTTGAGCAGTTCTTC. The chain combines TRBV2 with TRBJ2-1; 7 nucleotides align to TRBD2. The V gene end was trimmed by 11 bases and the J gene end by 9 bases; junction bases not matched to a gene: 7. The V gene's germline CDR1 is SNHLY and CDR2 FYNNEI. This CDR3 is 11 amino acids long.